Listed below are T cell receptor beta chains from one sample, sequenced in a study of T cell repertoires in cytomegalovirus infection. These TCRs are of unknown antigen specificity. One entry per CDR3 protein, called by TCRdb with MiXCR from the reads. The data contain about 920,000 distinct CDR3 sequences, around 30% of them singletons. Sequencing used cultured CD8+ T cells from PBMCs, obtained from culture after CMV antigen stimulation. These receptors originate from a human donor in good health (CMV status not recorded). Some clones in this sample may be carry-over from other donors' samples. Each CDR3 is given with its conserved first and last residue. The D gene is left open where the match is weak. Part of the rows lack a size; the others show once, few, many or a class for expanded clones.

d_call: NA; v_call: TRBV6-8; clone_size: NA; j_call: TRBJ1-1; cdr3_nt: TGTGCCAGCAGTTATCGCAGGGAGGACACTGAAGCTTTCTTT; cdr3_aa: CASSYRREDTEAFF
d_call: TRBD2; v_call: TRBV7-4; clone_size: NA; j_call: TRBJ2-5; cdr3_nt: TGTGCCAGCCGACCCCCGGCTAGCGGGTTTCAAGAGACCCAGTACTTC; cdr3_aa: CASRPPASGFQETQYF
d_call: NA; v_call: TRBV6-6; clone_size: NA; j_call: TRBJ2-1; cdr3_nt: TGTGCCAGCAGAAAACAGGGTAGCTCCTACAATGAGCAGTTCTTC; cdr3_aa: CASRKQGSSYNEQFF
d_call: NA; v_call: TRBV6-1; clone_size: once; j_call: TRBJ1-3; cdr3_nt: TGTGCCCCATTAGGGTACAGGGCTGGAAACACCATATATTTT; cdr3_aa: CAPLGYRAGNTIYF
d_call: TRBD2; v_call: TRBV28; clone_size: NA; j_call: TRBJ2-3; cdr3_nt: TGTGCCAGCAGCTACGCCGTAGCGGGGGGGACGCAGTATTTT; cdr3_aa: CASSYAVAGGTQYF
d_call: NA; v_call: TRBV19; clone_size: NA; j_call: TRBJ1-1; cdr3_nt: TGTGCCAGTAGTATTAACAGCCCGTTCGGGGAAGCTTTCTTT; cdr3_aa: CASSINSPFGEAFF
d_call: NA; v_call: TRBV7-9; clone_size: NA; j_call: TRBJ2-3; cdr3_nt: TGTGCCAGCAGGGATAGGGGTGATACGCAGTATTTT; cdr3_aa: CASRDRGDTQYF
d_call: NA; v_call: TRBV6-1; clone_size: few; j_call: TRBJ2-5; cdr3_nt: TGTGCCAGCAGGCCAGTGGGGCAAGAGACCCAGTACTTC; cdr3_aa: CASRPVGQETQYF
d_call: NA; v_call: TRBV28; clone_size: NA; j_call: TRBJ1-5; cdr3_nt: TGTGCCAGCAGTTCCCTGCCCGGTTATCATTATCAGCCCCAGCATTTT; cdr3_aa: CASSSLPGYHYQPQHF
d_call: TRBD2; v_call: TRBV5-4; clone_size: NA; j_call: TRBJ2-1; cdr3_nt: TGTGCCAGCAGCTTGGTGCCTAGCGGGGGGGCCTTGATTGGCAATGAGCAGTTCTTC; cdr3_aa: CASSLVPSGGALIGNEQFF
d_call: TRBD1; v_call: TRBV19; clone_size: NA; j_call: TRBJ1-5; cdr3_nt: TGTGCCAGTAGTATTTGGGACAGGGAACATCAGCCCCAGCATTTT; cdr3_aa: CASSIWDREHQPQHF
d_call: TRBD2; v_call: TRBV19; clone_size: NA; j_call: TRBJ2-5; cdr3_nt: TGTGCCAGTAGCGAGCTAGCGGGCGCATTGGAGACCCAGTACTTC; cdr3_aa: CASSELAGALETQYF
d_call: NA; v_call: TRBV7-6; clone_size: few; j_call: TRBJ2-3; cdr3_nt: TGTGCCAGCAGCCCTCGGACAGACGGGGGGAATACGCAGTATTTT; cdr3_aa: CASSPRTDGGNTQYF
d_call: TRBD2; v_call: TRBV19; clone_size: NA; j_call: TRBJ2-4; cdr3_nt: TGTGCCAGTAGTAACCTCCGGGCCTCGGGGGGGGACATTCAGTACTTC; cdr3_aa: CASSNLRASGGDIQYF
d_call: NA; v_call: TRBV24-1; clone_size: NA; j_call: TRBJ1-2; cdr3_nt: TGTGCCACCAGTGTTGGACGTAACTATGGCTACACCTTC; cdr3_aa: CATSVGRNYGYTF
d_call: NA; v_call: TRBV5-1; clone_size: NA; j_call: TRBJ1-1; cdr3_nt: TGCGCCAGCAGCCGTTCATTGAGGCACACTGAAGCTTTCTTT; cdr3_aa: CASSRSLRHTEAFF
d_call: TRBD1; v_call: TRBV7-8; clone_size: NA; j_call: TRBJ1-2; cdr3_nt: TGTGCCAGCAGCTTCATTCCTGGAGGGACAGGGGACTACGGCTACACCTTC; cdr3_aa: CASSFIPGGTGDYGYTF
d_call: NA; v_call: TRBV12-3/TRBV12-4; clone_size: few; j_call: TRBJ1-2; cdr3_nt: TGTGCCAGCAGTCCCCGCACGCAGGGCTACACCTTC; cdr3_aa: CASSPRTQGYTF
d_call: NA; v_call: TRBV7-2; clone_size: NA; j_call: TRBJ2-3; cdr3_nt: TGTGCCAGCAGCCGACCGGGGGGCCTGGCCGAGGCAGATACGCAGTATTTT; cdr3_aa: CASSRPGGLAEADTQYF
d_call: NA; v_call: TRBV9; clone_size: NA; j_call: TRBJ1-2; cdr3_nt: TGTGCCAGCCAGCAGGGGCAGCCCTCGTATGGCTACACCTTC; cdr3_aa: CASQQGQPSYGYTF
d_call: NA; v_call: TRBV12-3/TRBV12-4; clone_size: NA; j_call: TRBJ2-2; cdr3_nt: TGTGCCAGCCGCCTTTTCCGGGACACCATCATTGGGGAGCTGTTTTTT; cdr3_aa: CASRLFRDTIIGELFF
d_call: TRBD2; v_call: TRBV4-2; clone_size: NA; j_call: TRBJ2-1; cdr3_nt: TGTGCCAGCAGCCAAGGAAGCGGGGTGGGTTATGAGCAGTTCTTC; cdr3_aa: CASSQGSGVGYEQFF
d_call: TRBD1; v_call: TRBV3-1; clone_size: NA; j_call: TRBJ2-1; cdr3_nt: TGTGCCAGCAGAGGACAGGGATTGAGTGAGCAGTTCTTC; cdr3_aa: CASRGQGLSEQFF
d_call: TRBD2; v_call: TRBV20-1; clone_size: NA; j_call: TRBJ2-7; cdr3_nt: TGCAGTGCTGCTAGCGGGGGGGCTGTATACGAGCAGTACTTC; cdr3_aa: CSAASGGAVYEQYF
d_call: TRBD2; v_call: TRBV15; clone_size: few; j_call: TRBJ2-7; cdr3_nt: TGTGCCACCAGCAGAGATGGAAGCGGGGGTTCCTACGAGCAGTACTTC; cdr3_aa: CATSRDGSGGSYEQYF
d_call: TRBD1; v_call: TRBV24-1; clone_size: NA; j_call: TRBJ2-1; cdr3_nt: TGTGCCACCAGTGAGGAGGGACAGGGCCCTTGGAATGAGCAGTTCTTC; cdr3_aa: CATSEEGQGPWNEQFF
d_call: NA; v_call: TRBV10-2; clone_size: many; j_call: TRBJ1-5; cdr3_nt: TGCGCCAGCAGTGAGCTCTACCTCTATCAGCCCCAGCATTTT; cdr3_aa: CASSELYLYQPQHF
d_call: TRBD1; v_call: TRBV27; clone_size: few; j_call: TRBJ1-1; cdr3_nt: TGTGCCAGCAGTTACGGGGTGACAGGGGGCACTGAAGCTTTCTTT; cdr3_aa: CASSYGVTGGTEAFF
d_call: NA; v_call: TRBV7-6; clone_size: many; j_call: TRBJ2-2; cdr3_nt: TGTGCCAGCACCCCGACACAGGGTAAAGAGCTGTTTTTT; cdr3_aa: CASTPTQGKELFF
d_call: NA; v_call: TRBV20-1; clone_size: NA; j_call: TRBJ1-2; cdr3_nt: TGCAGTGCTAGAGTGGGGGGCTGGGATGGCTACACCTTC; cdr3_aa: CSARVGGWDGYTF
d_call: NA; v_call: TRBV19; clone_size: few; j_call: TRBJ1-1; cdr3_nt: TGTGCCAGTAGGAGTCTTCGGGCCCGGGGTGAAGCTTTCTTT; cdr3_aa: CASRSLRARGEAFF
d_call: NA; v_call: TRBV27; clone_size: few; j_call: TRBJ1-1; cdr3_nt: TGTGCCAGCAGTTTAGGTAGCAGGAACACTGAAGCTTTCTTT; cdr3_aa: CASSLGSRNTEAFF
d_call: TRBD2; v_call: TRBV7-8; clone_size: few; j_call: TRBJ2-1; cdr3_nt: TGTGCCAGCAGCTTAGGAACTAGCGGGGGGTGGTATGAGCAGTTCTTC; cdr3_aa: CASSLGTSGGWYEQFF
d_call: TRBD1; v_call: TRBV4-1; clone_size: NA; j_call: TRBJ2-7; cdr3_nt: TGCGCCAGCAGCCAACGACAGGGGTCCTACGAGCAGTACTTC; cdr3_aa: CASSQRQGSYEQYF
d_call: TRBD2; v_call: TRBV6-2/TRBV6-3; clone_size: few; j_call: TRBJ2-3; cdr3_nt: TGTGCCAGCAGTCCGCTCGTAAGCGGGGGCACAGATACGCAGTATTTT; cdr3_aa: CASSPLVSGGTDTQYF
d_call: NA; v_call: TRBV19; clone_size: few; j_call: TRBJ1-5; cdr3_nt: TGTGCCAGTAGTATGAGCGTATGGGGAAATCAGCCCCAGCATTTT; cdr3_aa: CASSMSVWGNQPQHF
d_call: NA; v_call: TRBV6-2/TRBV6-3; clone_size: NA; j_call: TRBJ1-1; cdr3_nt: TGTGCCAGCAGTTACCCCGACGAAGCTTTCTTT; cdr3_aa: CASSYPDEAFF
d_call: NA; v_call: TRBV7-6; clone_size: many; j_call: TRBJ1-1; cdr3_nt: TGTGCCAGCAGCCCCAGAGTCGGGAGGAACACTGAAGCTTTCTTT; cdr3_aa: CASSPRVGRNTEAFF
d_call: NA; v_call: TRBV19; clone_size: NA; j_call: TRBJ2-1; cdr3_nt: TGTGCCAGTAGTATTGAAACCGATGAGCAGTTCTTC; cdr3_aa: CASSIETDEQFF
d_call: NA; v_call: TRBV4-1; clone_size: NA; j_call: TRBJ1-5; cdr3_nt: TGCGCCAGCAGCCAACTAGGTTATCAGCCCCAGCATTTT; cdr3_aa: CASSQLGYQPQHF
d_call: NA; v_call: TRBV20-1; clone_size: NA; j_call: TRBJ1-1; cdr3_nt: TGCAGTGCTTCCCTAGCTGACGGCATGAACACTGAAGCTTTCTTT; cdr3_aa: CSASLADGMNTEAFF